These 17 T cell receptor beta chains originate from one sample sequenced in a study of T-cell reconstitution after alpha-beta-depleted transplantation in children. TCRbeta library preparation incorporated unique molecular identifiers. TCRdb passed the PCR reads through MiXCR, listing each CDR3 protein once. The sample contains about 440,000 distinct CDR3 sequences, 43% of which appear only once. Sequenced here: PBMCs, sampled before TCRalphabeta/CD19-depleted stem cell transplant. These receptors came from a girl aged 2-9 years with aplastic anemia, due to receive a stem cell transplant.

The J gene is TRBJ2-5, the V gene TRBV7-9, with 10 bases lining up with TRBD2. V shed 5 bases, J shed 3 bases, and the junction held 6 bases outside the gene matches. The CDR3 has 15 residues. Germline values: CDR1 SEHNR, CDR2 FQNEAQ (reference sequence). CDR3 residues: CASSVSGRKEETQYF. CDR3 DNA: TGTGCCAGCAGCGTTAGCGGGAGGAAGGAAGAGACCCAGTACTTC.

This clonotype was recorded a few times. The CDR3 protein is CASSAPRGLAGGGYNEQFF. CDR3 bases: TGTGCCAGCAGCGCCCCCAGGGGACTAGCGGGAGGGGGCTACAATGAGCAGTTCTTC. The chain links TRBV9 to TRBJ2-1; 16 bases fit TRBD2. The junction had 9 bases not matched to a gene; V was cut back by 3 bases and J by 3 bases. Germline V lookup: CDR1 SGDLS, CDR2 YYNGEE. The CDR3 is 19 residues long.

The rearrangement joins TRBV7-9 to TRBJ2-1; no clear D gene. CDR1 is SEHNR, CDR2 FQNEAQ, per germline (reference sequence). Trimming pared 1 base from V and 0 bases from J, leaving 10 bases between. This CDR3 has 16 residues. In DNA, the CDR3 is TGTGCCAGCAGCTTAGATGTGGCCCTCTCCTACAATGAGCAGTTCTTC. It translates to CASSLDVALSYNEQFF.

V is TRBV4-2 and J is TRBJ2-2; D assignment may be TRBD1 or TRBD2 (5 bases each). Between the trimmed V and J ends, which lost 5 bases and 3 bases, there was a span of 16 bases. The germline V gene encodes CDR1 LGHNA and CDR2 YNFKEQ. The CDR3 loop spans 16 amino acids. CDR3 loop: CASSDSGTPDTGELFF. CDR3 in DNA: TGTGCCAGCAGCGACTCCGGGACCCCGGACACCGGGGAGCTGTTTTTT.

By share, this clonotype ranks as medium-sized. The V gene is TRBV20-1, the J gene TRBJ2-7, with D perhaps matching TRBD2 (7 bases). Trimming stripped 1 base from V and 0 bases from J, with 19 bases between. The CDR3 loop spans 17 amino acids. The germline V gene encodes CDR1 DFQATT and CDR2 SNEGSKA (reference sequence). The CDR3 is CSARGGGAGVRSYEQYF. The CDR3 DNA is TGCAGTGCTAGAGGAGGGGGTGCGGGAGTCCGCTCCTACGAGCAGTACTTC.

This clonotype was counted ten times or more. The gene calls are TRBV5-1 and TRBJ2-3; D is undetermined. CDR1 is SGHRS and CDR2 is YFSETQ in the germline V gene. This CDR3 has 12 residues. V was trimmed by 5 bases and J by 3 bases, leaving 7 bases between them. CDR3 nucleotide sequence: TGCGCCAGCAGGTCAGGAACAGATACGCAGTATTTT. Its translation: CASRSGTDTQYF.

The chain couples TRBV29-1 to TRBJ2-7; D unclear. This CDR3 comprises 12 residues. Germline CDR1 reads SQVTM; CDR2 reads ANQGSEA. Trimming removed 6 bases at V and 3 bases at J, with 12 bases between. CDR3: CSVTLDRYEQYF. In DNA, the CDR3 is TGCAGCGTCACCCTCGACCGCTACGAGCAGTACTTC.

The chain carries TRBV5-1 and TRBJ2-1; D is possibly TRBD1 (6 bases). Between the trimmed V and J ends, which lost 4 bases and 7 bases, there was a span of 21 bases. Germline loops: CDR1 SGHRS, CDR2 YFSETQ. This CDR3 has 16 residues. In DNA, the CDR3 is TGCGCCAGCAGCAAACCTGCAGGGGCAAGAGGAAATGAGCAGTTCTTC. Translated, it gives CASSKPAGARGNEQFF.

The chain links TRBV10-3 to TRBJ2-1; D uncertain. CDR3 size: 14 residues. The V and J ends lost 7 bases and 5 bases respectively, with 15 bases between them. Germline CDR1 reads ENHRY; CDR2 reads SYGVKD. The CDR3 bases are TGTGCCATCAATCCGGGTAGCCCTGACAATGAGCAGTTCTTC. Protein sequence: CAINPGSPDNEQFF.

The table lists this clonotype with a few counts. The chain has TRBV7-9 and TRBJ1-2; TRBD1 matches 8 bases. This CDR3 contains 15 residues. Germline loops: CDR1 SEHNR, CDR2 FQNEAQ (reference sequence). With 0 bases clipped from V and 4 bases from J, the junction kept 4 bases outside the gene matches. CDR3 loop: CASSLATGDLYGYTF. The CDR3 region has the DNA TGTGCCAGCAGCTTAGCGACAGGGGACCTCTATGGCTACACCTTC.

The DNA for the CDR3 is TGCAGCGCCGAGACAGAACGCTACGAGCAGTACTTC. This sequence encodes CSAETERYEQYF. V and J are TRBV29-1 and TRBJ2-7; possible D gene TRBD1, 5 bases. The germline V and J ends were trimmed by 7 bases and 3 bases, with 13 bases remaining between them. The CDR3 contains 12 residues. Per germline, CDR1 SQVTM and CDR2 ANQGSEA.

V is TRBV12-3 or TRBV12-4 and J is TRBJ1-5; the D is unclear. Trimming cost V 6 bases and J 6 bases, with 9 bases left between them. The CDR3 extends over 12 amino acids. The CDR3 nucleotides are TGTGCCAGCAGGGACGGATCTCAGCCCCAGCATTTT. Amino acid sequence: CASRDGSQPQHF.

This clonotype showed up just a few times. The chain is built from TRBV7-9 and TRBJ2-3; 8 bases fit TRBD2. V was clipped by 1 base and J by 2 bases; unmatched bases: 5. The CDR3 extends over 16 amino acids. Germline CDR1 SEHNR, CDR2 FQNEAQ (reference sequence). CDR3 residues: CASSLVAGGNTDTQYF. For the CDR3, the DNA is TGTGCCAGCAGCTTAGTTGCGGGGGGCAACACAGATACGCAGTATTTT.

Only a few counts were recorded for this clonotype. The chain is built from TRBV6-1 and TRBJ2-1, with 7 nucleotides matching TRBD1. V was clipped by 8 bases and J by 3 bases; unmatched bases: 10. This CDR3 is 15 amino acids long. CDR1 and CDR2 (germline): MNHNS, SASEGT. CDR3 nucleotide sequence: TGTGCCAGCCGCGAGACTGACAGGGACTACAATGAGCAGTTCTTC. Its translation: CASRETDRDYNEQFF.

The chain uses TRBV10-1 and TRBJ2-7; no clear D gene. The CDR3 sequence is 13 residues long. Germline V lookup: CDR1 WNHNN, CDR2 SYGVQD (reference sequence). Trimming took off 3 bases at V and 4 bases at J, with 10 bases between the two ends. This CDR3 is CASSERLAYEQYF. The CDR3 bases are TGCGCCAGCAGTGAACGGCTGGCTTACGAGCAGTACTTC.

This clonotype occurred many times. The V and J genes are TRBV29-1 and TRBJ2-7; 8 nucleotides line up with TRBD1. The junction had 13 bases not matched to a gene; V was cut back by 4 bases and J by 5 bases. The CDR3 loop spans 15 amino acids. Germline V gene lookup returns CDR1 SQVTM and CDR2 ANQGSEA. Here the CDR3 DNA reads TGCAGCGTTGCTCTGGGGACAGGTGCATCTAACGAGCAGTACTTC. Translated: CSVALGTGASNEQYF.

The table lists this clonotype with a few counts. The chain joins TRBV18 to TRBJ1-2, with TRBD1 matching over 8 bases. In germline, CDR1 is KGHSH, CDR2 LQKENI. J gave up 8 bases and V 0 bases, and 8 bases lay outside the gene matches. This CDR3 has 15 amino acids. The CDR3 is CASSPPVNRGYGYTF. The CDR3 DNA reads as TGTGCCAGCTCACCACCGGTAAACAGGGGGTACGGCTACACCTTC.